The 10 T cell receptor beta chains below come from one sample, sequenced in a study of blood T cell repertoires in COVID-19. Some clones are missing from TCRdb's copy, which holds only in-frame ones; the method was immunoSEQ multiplex PCR. Among tens of thousands of clones, more than 75% were seen once, and the ten largest hold over 9.5%. Sequencing input: peripheral blood. Every receptor here comes from a human donor in a cohort sampled during active COVID-19.

V is TRBV18 and J is TRBJ2-7; maybe TRBD2 (6 bases). The ends were cut back, 2 bases at V and 4 bases at J, with 15 bases in the middle. Germline V CDR1 and CDR2: KGHSH, LQKENI. This CDR3 comprises 15 residues. CDR3 sequence: CASSPGRGGNYEQYF. The CDR3, as DNA: TGTGCCAGCTCACCAGGAAGGGGAGGTAATTACGAGCAGTACTTC.

This rearrangement joins TRBV27 to TRBJ2-4, with TRBD1 matching 8 bases. V trimming: 5 bases; J trimming: 11 bases; junction bases outside the gene matches: 11. This CDR3 is 14 amino acids long. Germline V lookup: CDR1 MNHEY, CDR2 SMNVEV (reference sequence). CDR3 amino acids: CASSPDRGRTFQYF. As DNA, the CDR3 is TGTGCCAGCAGTCCCGACAGGGGAAGGACTTTTCAGTACTTC.

The chain joins TRBV13 to TRBJ2-5, with 15 bases that match TRBD2. Trimming removed 5 bases from V and 4 bases from J; junction bases left unmatched: 5. There are 16 residues in the CDR3. In germline, CDR1 is PRHDT, CDR2 FYEKMQ (reference sequence). CDR3 DNA sequence: TGTGCCAGCAGCCCCCGGGGACTAGCGGGGGGAGAGACCCAGTACTTC. Translating gives CASSPRGLAGGETQYF.

The V and J genes are TRBV3-1 (or the pseudogene TRBV3-2) and TRBJ2-1; D remains unclear. Trimming took 1 base from V and 3 from J, leaving 13 bases between them. CDR3 size: 16 residues. Germline V gene sequence: CDR1 LGHDT, CDR2 YNNKEL (reference sequence). CDR3 bases: TGTGCCAGCAGCCAAGGGGCCAGGTCCAACTACAATGAGCAGTTCTTC. It yields the protein CASSQGARSNYNEQFF.

The rearrangement links TRBV12-5 to TRBJ2-7; 7 bases match TRBD1. The CDR3 has 13 amino acids. V shed 5 bases, J shed 1 base, and the junction held 2 bases outside the gene matches. Germline assignment: CDR1 LGHNT and CDR2 FRNRAP. CDR3 in amino acids: CASGMGQSYEQYF. The CDR3 coding sequence is TGTGCTAGTGGTATGGGACAGTCCTACGAGCAGTACTTC.

Here the CDR3 reads CASSQQANYGYTF. CDR3 in DNA: TGTGCCAGCAGCCAACAGGCTAACTATGGCTACACCTTC. V is TRBV27 and J is TRBJ1-2; tentative D call: TRBD1 (5 bases). Trimming stripped 6 bases from V and 0 bases from J, with 8 bases between. Germline V gene sequence: CDR1 MNHEY, CDR2 SMNVEV (reference sequence). This CDR3 contains 13 residues.

This clone appeared a few times. V is TRBV12-5 and J is TRBJ2-5; D call uncertain. Trimming removed 2 bases at V and 2 bases at J, with 21 bases between. Germline V gene lookup returns CDR1 LGHNT and CDR2 FRNRAP. This CDR3 spans 18 amino acids. CDR3 coding DNA: TGTGCTAGTGGTTTGCCTTCGTACCAATTCACATTTCAAGAGACCCAGTACTTC. Translated: CASGLPSYQFTFQETQYF.

The V gene is TRBV11-3, the J gene TRBJ2-3; D may be TRBD2 (7 bases). The CDR3 contains 15 residues. Per germline, CDR1 SGHNT and CDR2 YENEEA. The germline V and J ends were trimmed by 0 bases and 4 bases, with 11 bases remaining between them. The CDR3 loop is CASSLEGGRADTQYF. CDR3 nucleotide sequence: TGTGCCAGCAGCTTAGAGGGGGGGCGCGCAGATACGCAGTATTTT. The full variable domain, rest sourced from reference TRBV11-3 and TRBJ2-3, is EAGVVQSPRYKIIEKKQPVAFWCNPISGHNTLYWYLQNLGQGPELLIRYENEEAVDDSQLPKDRFSAERLKGVDSTLKIQPAELGDSAVYLCASSLEGGRADTQYFGPGTRLTVL.

The gene calls are TRBV30 and TRBJ1-4, with 7 bases identical to TRBD1. The CDR3 runs to 15 residues. Germline V lookup: CDR1 GTSNPN, CDR2 SVGIG (reference sequence). J gave up 2 bases and V 1 base, and 4 bases lay outside the gene matches. The CDR3 reads CAWSETGRTNEKLFF. CDR3 DNA: TGTGCCTGGAGTGAGACAGGGAGGACTAATGAAAAACTGTTTTTT.

The chain is built from TRBV6-1 and TRBJ1-5, with D possibly TRBD1 on 5 matching bases. There are 14 residues in the CDR3. Trimming left V 1 base short and J 3 bases short, with 7 bases between. Per the germline V gene, CDR1 is MNHNS and CDR2 is SASEGT. Here the CDR3 reads CASSEGQINQPQHF. The CDR3 region has the DNA TGTGCCAGCAGTGAAGGACAGATCAATCAGCCCCAGCATTTT.